This T cell receptor beta chain comes out of a study of T-cell memory formation after mild COVID-19 (dated by TCRdb to the early 2020s). Study-wide context: TCR sequence clusters from the two donors were found to be largely donor specific. T-cell clones expanding and contracting after mild COVID-19 in a couple of donors were tracked by longitudinal TCRalpha and TCRbeta repertoire sequencing. The cohort comprised two young, previously healthy adult volunteers, one female and one male.

With regard to this clonotype: Its target antigen remains unknown. No per-base quality is available; no much larger clone lies one base away.

Study-wide conclusions, independent of this receptor: SARS-CoV-2 specificity was not confirmed for the second-wave clones peaking on day 37. From day 15 to 85, contracting clones showed balanced CD4/CD8 phenotypes, whereas a second wave of clones that expanded from day 15 to 37 leaned towards CD4+. The study included only a couple of mild cases, and larger cohorts that include severe cases with pre-infection samples were judged to be necessary. Some responding clones were found in pre-infection memory, which suggests that pre-existing cross-reactive memory T cells took part in the SARS-CoV-2 response. Contracting CD4+ clones were located mainly in the CM and EM memory subsets, whereas CD8+ clones were found to be enriched in EMRA.

The sequencing machine was an Illumina NovaSeq 6000. TCRalpha and TCRbeta cDNA libraries were built by 5'RACE with constant-segment primers, adding sample barcodes and unique molecular identifiers. RNA was extracted from every sample with Trizol reagent. Libraries were amplified in two PCR steps, with a second sample barcode and Illumina TruSeq adapters added in the second step. Sequencing of the libraries was done on an Illumina NovaSeq, producing 2 x 150 bp paired-end reads. For the original study's pipeline: The reads were demultiplexed and collapsed into UMI-guided consensus sequences using migec v1.2.7. Using mixcr v2.1.11, UMI consensuses were aligned to TRA and TRB V and J templates and then assembled into clonotypes. Clonotypes were classified as expanded or contracted when called significant by both edgeR and NoisET, with noise models trained on biological replicates. For edgeR calls, the cutoffs were a false discovery rate-adjusted p below 0.01 and a log2 fold-change threshold of 1. As an exploratory analysis of dynamics, max-normalized trajectories of the 1000 most abundant clonotypes were examined with PCA combined with hierarchical clustering. Separately sequenced CD4+ and CD8+ repertoires were used to assign the CD4 or CD8 phenotype of responding clones. The raw public data were reprocessed by TCRdb itself: fastp quality trimming at Q25, MiXCR clonotype calling, in-frame beta chains only. Entries are consolidated by CDR3 protein sequence, retaining the most common genes and DNA. The V and J calls, along with clone size, are taken from TCRdb and not from the paper's own processing. This sample has 550,000 to 650,000 distinct CDR3 sequences in its table, and roughly 17% of those were observed once. About 8.6% of the sample is taken by the ten largest.

Reading the germline V gene (reference sequence) gives CDR1 GTSNPN and CDR2 SVGIG. Measured from the cysteine to the phenylalanine, the CDR3 is 14 residues long. The sequence is cut down to CDR3 DNA, 42 bases in frame from base 1. Cut back by 5 bases and 0 bases, the V and J ends lie 13 bases apart. Ficoll-Paque density gradient centrifugation was the method used to isolate PBMCs. This receptor chain uses TRBV30 and TRBJ1-1, with the D gene too uncertain to name. The clonotype comes from an adult woman who had mild COVID-19 (a few samples of this study predate the infection). The sample titles of this study are shuffled in the database, so cell type and time point are left out; the donor was told from shared clones. Sequenced: PBMCs or a T cell subset sorted from them (not recorded which). The CDR3 reads as follows: CAWSFGHMNTEAFF. The sequenced DNA: TGTGCCTGGTCCTTTGGGCACATGAACACTGAAGCTTTCTTT.